These T cell receptor beta chains were read from a single sample in a study of shared clonotypes between healthy human individuals. Sequencing used immunoSEQ multiplex PCR; TCRdb keeps in-frame clones, though not all of them. This sample has approximately 2,000,000 clones, with approximately 90% found just once. The source material was naive CD4+ T cells from PBMCs. The receptors here all came from a man between 18 and 35 years old in good health. Some clones in this sample may be carry-over from other donors' samples. Both conserved end residues are part of each CDR3. Each record gives: D gene, CDR3 length, V gene, J gene, clone size, CDR3 protein, CDR3 DNA. D genes are given only for firm matches. Size is stated for part of the rows, as once, few or many counts, or as a class when the clone is expanded.

D gene: TRBD2; CDR3 length: 16; V gene: TRBV5-1; J gene: TRBJ2-1; clone size: once; CDR3 protein: CASSTLAAGADNEQFF; CDR3 DNA: TGCGCCAGCAGCACCTTGGCTGCGGGAGCGGATAATGAGCAGTTCTTC
D gene: TRBD1; CDR3 length: 17; V gene: TRBV18; J gene: TRBJ2-1; clone size: .; CDR3 protein: CASSLRTTGNPYNEQFF; CDR3 DNA: TGTGCCAGCTCATTAAGAACGACAGGGAACCCCTACAATGAGCAGTTCTTC
D gene: .; CDR3 length: 15; V gene: TRBV7-9; J gene: TRBJ2-1; clone size: .; CDR3 protein: CASSPPKRLVNEQFF; CDR3 DNA: TGTGCCAGCAGTCCACCCAAGCGACTAGTCAATGAGCAGTTCTTC
D gene: .; CDR3 length: 15; V gene: TRBV7-6; J gene: TRBJ1-3; clone size: .; CDR3 protein: CASSPYRGIGNTIYF; CDR3 DNA: TGTGCCAGCAGCCCCTACCGCGGAATTGGAAACACCATATATTTT
D gene: .; CDR3 length: 16; V gene: TRBV6-1; J gene: TRBJ2-5; clone size: .; CDR3 protein: CASSERQGGGSETQYF; CDR3 DNA: TGTGCCAGCAGTGAACGGCAGGGGGGTGGTTCAGAGACCCAGTACTTC
D gene: TRBD1; CDR3 length: 15; V gene: TRBV4-1; J gene: TRBJ1-2; clone size: .; CDR3 protein: CASSRAGQALYGYTF; CDR3 DNA: TGCGCCAGCAGCCGAGCGGGACAGGCGCTATATGGCTACACCTTC
D gene: .; CDR3 length: 13; V gene: TRBV6-1; J gene: TRBJ2-7; clone size: .; CDR3 protein: CAIHNRVTYEQYF; CDR3 DNA: TGTGCCATCCACAACAGGGTGACCTACGAGCAGTACTTC
D gene: TRBD1; CDR3 length: 13; V gene: TRBV7-3; J gene: TRBJ2-1; clone size: .; CDR3 protein: CASSSTGGGEQFF; CDR3 DNA: TGTGCCAGCAGCTCCACAGGGGGAGGAGAGCAGTTCTTC
D gene: TRBD1; CDR3 length: 16; V gene: TRBV28; J gene: TRBJ1-2; clone size: .; CDR3 protein: CASSSSTGTGVYGYTF; CDR3 DNA: TGTGCCAGCAGTTCCTCCACCGGGACAGGGGTCTATGGCTACACCTTC
D gene: .; CDR3 length: 13; V gene: TRBV14; J gene: TRBJ1-2; clone size: .; CDR3 protein: CASSQANRYGYTF; CDR3 DNA: TGTGCCAGCAGCCAAGCTAACCGCTATGGCTACACCTTC
D gene: TRBD1; CDR3 length: 15; V gene: TRBV19; J gene: TRBJ1-1; clone size: .; CDR3 protein: CASRNTGALALKAFF; CDR3 DNA: TGTGCCAGTAGGAACACAGGGGCATTAGCCCTTAAGGCTTTCTTT
D gene: .; CDR3 length: 14; V gene: TRBV28; J gene: TRBJ1-5; clone size: .; CDR3 protein: CASKEGSGNQPQHF; CDR3 DNA: TGTGCCAGCAAGGAGGGCAGTGGCAATCAGCCCCAGCATTTT
D gene: .; CDR3 length: 15; V gene: TRBV5-1; J gene: TRBJ1-3; clone size: .; CDR3 protein: CASSFTEQSGNTIYF; CDR3 DNA: TGCGCCAGCAGCTTTACGGAGCAGTCTGGAAACACCATATATTTT
D gene: .; CDR3 length: 14; V gene: TRBV5-5; J gene: TRBJ2-7; clone size: .; CDR3 protein: CASSLERSASEQYF; CDR3 DNA: TGTGCCAGCAGCCTTGAAAGGTCGGCCAGCGAGCAGTACTTC
D gene: TRBD1; CDR3 length: 14; V gene: TRBV19; J gene: TRBJ2-3; clone size: .; CDR3 protein: CATRTGGGTDTQYF; CDR3 DNA: TGTGCCACCCGGACAGGGGGAGGCACAGATACGCAGTATTTT
D gene: TRBD2; CDR3 length: 15; V gene: TRBV7-8; J gene: TRBJ2-1; clone size: .; CDR3 protein: CASSLELAGDYEQFF; CDR3 DNA: TGTGCCAGCAGCTTGGAACTAGCGGGAGATTACGAGCAGTTCTTC
D gene: .; CDR3 length: 15; V gene: TRBV7-9; J gene: TRBJ1-1; clone size: few; CDR3 protein: CASSSLHVTNTEAFF; CDR3 DNA: TGTGCCAGCAGCTCGTTACATGTAACGAACACTGAAGCTTTCTTT
D gene: .; CDR3 length: 14; V gene: TRBV18; J gene: TRBJ1-5; clone size: .; CDR3 protein: CASSEQGSNQPQHF; CDR3 DNA: TGTGCCAGCTCAGAACAGGGTAGCAATCAGCCCCAGCATTTT
D gene: .; CDR3 length: 16; V gene: TRBV7-9; J gene: TRBJ2-2; clone size: .; CDR3 protein: CASSLGPREGAGELFF; CDR3 DNA: TGTGCCAGCAGCTTAGGCCCCAGGGAGGGGGCCGGGGAGCTGTTTTTT
D gene: .; CDR3 length: 15; V gene: TRBV18; J gene: TRBJ1-2; clone size: .; CDR3 protein: CASSPPVGGHHGYTF; CDR3 DNA: TGTGCCAGCTCACCACCGGTTGGGGGGCATCATGGCTACACCTTC
D gene: .; CDR3 length: 18; V gene: TRBV30; J gene: TRBJ2-1; clone size: .; CDR3 protein: CAWSALGGASTSYNEQFF; CDR3 DNA: TGTGCCTGGAGTGCTTTGGGGGGGGCTAGCACCTCCTACAATGAGCAGTTCTTC
D gene: .; CDR3 length: 15; V gene: TRBV7-9; J gene: TRBJ1-1; clone size: .; CDR3 protein: CASSSSGRDRTEAFF; CDR3 DNA: TGTGCCAGCAGCTCCTCGGGCAGGGATCGCACTGAAGCTTTCTTT
D gene: TRBD1; CDR3 length: 14; V gene: TRBV27; J gene: TRBJ1-2; clone size: .; CDR3 protein: CASSLQGTGTGYTF; CDR3 DNA: TGTGCCAGCAGTTTACAAGGGACAGGGACTGGCTACACCTTC
D gene: TRBD1; CDR3 length: 15; V gene: TRBV2; J gene: TRBJ1-4; clone size: .; CDR3 protein: CASSPDHRGREKLFF; CDR3 DNA: TGTGCCAGCAGCCCAGACCACAGGGGCCGAGAAAAACTGTTTTTT
D gene: TRBD2; CDR3 length: 16; V gene: TRBV5-6; J gene: TRBJ2-3; clone size: .; CDR3 protein: CASSFGLAGPRDTQYF; CDR3 DNA: TGTGCCAGCAGCTTCGGTTTAGCGGGACCCAGAGATACGCAGTATTTT
D gene: .; CDR3 length: 14; V gene: TRBV5-1; J gene: TRBJ2-1; clone size: .; CDR3 protein: CASRMVRADNEQFF; CDR3 DNA: TGCGCCAGCAGGATGGTCCGAGCGGACAATGAGCAGTTCTTC
D gene: .; CDR3 length: 14; V gene: TRBV5-1; J gene: TRBJ2-7; clone size: .; CDR3 protein: CASSFEDGAYEQYF; CDR3 DNA: TGCGCCAGCAGCTTCGAGGACGGGGCCTACGAGCAGTACTTC
D gene: TRBD1; CDR3 length: 13; V gene: TRBV30; J gene: TRBJ1-2; clone size: .; CDR3 protein: CAWSVDRGYGYTF; CDR3 DNA: TGTGCCTGGAGTGTAGACAGGGGGTATGGCTACACCTTC
D gene: .; CDR3 length: 14; V gene: TRBV7-2; J gene: TRBJ2-1; clone size: .; CDR3 protein: CASSGLGGPDEQFF; CDR3 DNA: TGTGCCAGCAGCGGCTTGGGGGGGCCGGATGAGCAGTTCTTC
D gene: .; CDR3 length: 15; V gene: TRBV9; J gene: TRBJ2-1; clone size: .; CDR3 protein: CASSVHPRDYNEQFF; CDR3 DNA: TGTGCCAGCAGCGTACATCCCCGCGACTACAATGAGCAGTTCTTC
D gene: TRBD1; CDR3 length: 17; V gene: TRBV9; J gene: TRBJ1-4; clone size: .; CDR3 protein: CASSQTSPGQGREKLFF; CDR3 DNA: TGTGCCAGCAGCCAAACTTCACCGGGACAGGGAAGAGAAAAACTGTTTTTT
D gene: .; CDR3 length: 17; V gene: TRBV27; J gene: TRBJ2-6; clone size: .; CDR3 protein: CASTSRAGGSGANVLTF; CDR3 DNA: TGTGCCAGCACTTCGCGGGCGGGTGGCTCTGGGGCCAACGTCCTGACTTTC
D gene: .; CDR3 length: 14; V gene: TRBV29-1; J gene: TRBJ2-1; clone size: once; CDR3 protein: CSVVRGYSYNEQFF; CDR3 DNA: TGCAGCGTTGTTCGCGGGTACTCCTACAATGAGCAGTTCTTC
D gene: .; CDR3 length: 14; V gene: TRBV19; J gene: TRBJ1-3; clone size: .; CDR3 protein: CASNQRASGNTIYF; CDR3 DNA: TGTGCCAGTAATCAGAGAGCCTCCGGAAACACCATATATTTT
D gene: TRBD1; CDR3 length: 15; V gene: TRBV6-9; J gene: TRBJ1-1; clone size: .; CDR3 protein: CASSPRDRGNAEAFF; CDR3 DNA: TGTGCCAGCAGCCCCCGGGACAGGGGTAACGCTGAAGCTTTCTTT
D gene: TRBD2; CDR3 length: 16; V gene: TRBV11-1; J gene: TRBJ2-1; clone size: .; CDR3 protein: CASRAQTSGSYNEQFF; CDR3 DNA: TGTGCCAGCAGGGCTCAGACTAGCGGGAGTTACAATGAGCAGTTCTTC
D gene: TRBD1; CDR3 length: 14; V gene: TRBV5-4; J gene: TRBJ2-2; clone size: .; CDR3 protein: CASSFTGGTGELFF; CDR3 DNA: TGTGCCAGCAGCTTTACAGGGGGTACCGGGGAGCTGTTTTTT
D gene: TRBD1; CDR3 length: 14; V gene: TRBV27; J gene: TRBJ1-4; clone size: .; CDR3 protein: CASSLRDRNEKLFF; CDR3 DNA: TGTGCCAGCAGTTTACGGGACAGGAATGAAAAACTGTTTTTT
D gene: .; CDR3 length: 13; V gene: TRBV14; J gene: TRBJ1-5; clone size: .; CDR3 protein: CASSQDLRTPQHF; CDR3 DNA: TGTGCCAGCAGCCAAGATCTTAGGACGCCCCAGCATTTT
D gene: TRBD1; CDR3 length: 17; V gene: TRBV7-9; J gene: TRBJ1-4; clone size: .; CDR3 protein: CASSLLTGDSTNEKLFF; CDR3 DNA: TGTGCCAGCAGCTTACTGACAGGGGATTCAACTAATGAAAAACTGTTTTTT
D gene: TRBD2; CDR3 length: 17; V gene: TRBV28; J gene: TRBJ2-1; clone size: .; CDR3 protein: CASLNFWREGRSHEQFF; CDR3 DNA: TGTGCCAGCTTAAATTTTTGGCGGGAGGGCCGAAGCCATGAGCAGTTCTTC
D gene: .; CDR3 length: 14; V gene: TRBV6-1; J gene: TRBJ2-7; clone size: .; CDR3 protein: CASSYQQSIYEQYF; CDR3 DNA: TGTGCCAGCAGCTACCAACAGTCCATCTACGAGCAGTACTTC
D gene: TRBD1; CDR3 length: 16; V gene: TRBV30; J gene: TRBJ2-1; clone size: once; CDR3 protein: CAWRRTRQGAHNEQFF; CDR3 DNA: TGTGCCTGGAGACGGACAAGACAGGGTGCCCACAATGAGCAGTTCTTC
D gene: .; CDR3 length: 18; V gene: TRBV7-2; J gene: TRBJ1-4; clone size: .; CDR3 protein: CASSRDRQPPSANEKLFF; CDR3 DNA: TGTGCCAGCAGCCGAGACCGACAGCCACCATCAGCTAATGAAAAACTGTTTTTT
D gene: .; CDR3 length: 16; V gene: TRBV5-8; J gene: TRBJ1-3; clone size: once; CDR3 protein: CASSSKIHLSGNTIYF; CDR3 DNA: TGTGCCAGCAGCTCGAAAATCCATCTCTCTGGAAACACCATATATTTT
D gene: TRBD1; CDR3 length: 16; V gene: TRBV5-1; J gene: TRBJ2-7; clone size: .; CDR3 protein: CASRGENRGRSYEQYF; CDR3 DNA: TGCGCCAGCAGAGGGGAAAACAGGGGGCGGTCCTACGAGCAGTACTTC
D gene: TRBD2; CDR3 length: 15; V gene: TRBV11-2; J gene: TRBJ2-1; clone size: .; CDR3 protein: CASSFTSGSYNEQFF; CDR3 DNA: TGTGCCAGCAGCTTTACTAGCGGGTCCTACAATGAGCAGTTCTTC
D gene: TRBD1; CDR3 length: 18; V gene: TRBV5-5; J gene: TRBJ2-3; clone size: .; CDR3 protein: CASSLRDRDLSSTDTQYF; CDR3 DNA: TGTGCCAGCAGCTTGAGGGACAGGGATCTTTCCAGCACAGATACGCAGTATTTT
D gene: .; CDR3 length: 12; V gene: TRBV18; J gene: TRBJ1-1; clone size: .; CDR3 protein: CASSGTGTEAFF; CDR3 DNA: TGTGCCAGCTCAGGTACAGGCACTGAAGCTTTCTTT
D gene: .; CDR3 length: 15; V gene: TRBV7-9; J gene: TRBJ1-1; clone size: .; CDR3 protein: CASSRNGGKNTEAFF; CDR3 DNA: TGTGCCAGCAGCCGGAATGGGGGCAAGAACACTGAAGCTTTCTTT
D gene: TRBD1; CDR3 length: 11; V gene: TRBV27; J gene: TRBJ1-2; clone size: .; CDR3 protein: CASSYRGGYTF; CDR3 DNA: TGTGCCAGCAGTTACAGGGGCGGCTACACCTTC
D gene: TRBD1; CDR3 length: 14; V gene: TRBV11-1; J gene: TRBJ2-1; clone size: .; CDR3 protein: CASSRADRDDEQFF; CDR3 DNA: TGTGCCAGCAGCCGGGCTGACAGGGACGATGAGCAGTTCTTC
D gene: TRBD1; CDR3 length: 13; V gene: TRBV10-2; J gene: TRBJ2-7; clone size: .; CDR3 protein: CASKRQGAGEQYF; CDR3 DNA: TGCGCCAGTAAAAGACAGGGGGCAGGGGAGCAGTACTTC